This TCR beta chain was sequenced in a study of memory CD4+ T cells and cytomegalovirus serostatus. Clones were sequenced by immunoSEQ multiplex PCR, and TCRdb holds only the in-frame ones, with some missing. The profile shows some 65,000 clones, 60% to 85% of them singletons. Single viable CD3+CD4+CD8-CD45RO+ cells were sorted as the memory CD4+ T cells. Germline assignment: CDR1 SGDLS and CDR2 YYNGEE. Trimming left V 4 bases short and J 6 bases short, with 13 bases between. This CDR3 region has 14 residues. This clone has just a few counts. This receptor was identified in an adult in good health and CMV-seronegative. Some clones in this sample may be carry-over from other donors' samples. Sample: memory CD4+ T cells from blood. V gene TRBV9 combines with J gene TRBJ1-4, with a possible D match to TRBD1 (6 bases). CDR3 sequence: CASSKRGAYEKLFF. The CDR3 DNA sequence: TGTGCCAGCAGCAAAAGGGGGGCGTATGAAAAACTGTTTTTT.